The 20 T cell receptor beta chains in this list originate from one sample, sequenced in a study of blood T cell repertoires in COVID-19 (dated by TCRdb to about 2020). Library generation was performed with the immunoSEQ multiplex PCR assay. TCRdb stores this immuneACCESS table with in-frame sequences only. Part of the clones is absent; in the studies checked, under half of the shortfall reflects unresolved V genes, and no reason is known for the rest. This sample is represented by about 210,000 clones; roughly 80% of them were singletons. About 4.8% of the sample belongs to the ten largest clones. Sequences were obtained from peripheral blood. These receptor sequences come from a woman aged 65 to 85 with COVID-19, enrolled during active disease.

The table lists this clone with a count of one. Other DNA sequences in this specimen translate into the identical CDR3. The V gene is TRBV7-2, the J gene TRBJ2-7, with TRBD2 matching 7 bases. Germline-derived CDR1 and CDR2 are SGHTA and FQGNSA. V shed 3 bases and J 0 bases; nucleotides not matched to a gene: 2. CDR3 size: 14 residues. CDR3 region: CASSFSSGSYEQYF. The CDR3 DNA reads as TGTGCCAGCAGCTTTTCTAGCGGCTCCTACGAGCAGTACTTC.

The genes are TRBV6-5 and TRBJ2-7; TRBD1 might be the D (6 bases). The CDR3 sequence is 16 residues long. Trimming left V 0 bases short and J 3 bases short, with 15 bases between. Germline CDR1 reads MNHEY; CDR2 reads SVGAGI. The CDR3 sequence is CASSYSRQGRGYEQYF. CDR3 sequence (DNA): TGTGCCAGCAGTTACTCGCGGCAGGGGAGAGGCTACGAGCAGTACTTC.

This clone was seen more than once but under ten times. This sequence joins TRBV10-3 and TRBJ2-5; 9 bases fit TRBD2. The germline V gene encodes CDR1 ENHRY and CDR2 SYGVKD. V was pared by 6 bases and J by 4 bases, with 9 bases of the junction left unmatched. CDR3 length equals 15 residues. CDR3 sequence reads: CAIREGGRAGETQYF. The CDR3 DNA reads as TGTGCCATCAGGGAAGGCGGGAGGGCCGGAGAGACCCAGTACTTC.

V usage is TRBV5-1 and J usage is TRBJ1-3; D gene ambiguous. The CDR3 has 14 amino acids. Per the germline V gene, CDR1 is SGHRS and CDR2 is YFSETQ. Trimming pared 4 bases from V and 4 bases from J, leaving 12 bases between. The CDR3, as DNA: TGCGCCAGCAGCCGTGGGCGTCCCGGAAACACCATATATTTT. Translation gives CASSRGRPGNTIYF.

Here the CDR3 DNA reads TGTGCCAGCAGCTTAGTTGCGGGAGATTCCTACGAGCAGTACTTC. Its protein is CASSLVAGDSYEQYF. The V and J genes are TRBV7-8 and TRBJ2-7; TRBD2 matches at 7 bases. From germline, CDR1 is SGHVS and CDR2 FQNEAQ. V lost 1 base, J lost 1 base, and 4 bases stayed unmatched. The CDR3 sequence is 15 residues long.

This rearrangement joins TRBV4-1 to TRBJ1-6, with 8 bases that match TRBD1. This CDR3 is 17 amino acids long. The V and J ends lost 0 bases and 0 bases, in that order; junction bases with no gene match: 1. Germline V gene sequence: CDR1 MGHRA, CDR2 YSYEKL. CDR3 DNA: TGCGCCAGCAGCCAAGACAGGGGGCCCTCCTATAATTCACCCCTCCACTTT. Protein product: CASSQDRGPSYNSPLHF.

The rearrangement links TRBV19 to TRBJ2-5, with D hard to call. Germline V gene data show CDR1 as LNHDA and CDR2 as SQIVND (reference sequence). V was clipped by 7 bases and J by 7 bases, with 10 bases between them. This CDR3 has 11 amino acids. The CDR3 here is CASTESGTQYF. The CDR3 DNA follows: TGTGCCAGTACGGAATCGGGGACCCAGTACTTC.

The chain has TRBV2 and TRBJ2-5; D not certain. Trimming took off 2 bases at V and 7 bases at J, with 5 bases between the two ends. The CDR3 covers 11 residues. In germline, CDR1 is SNHLY, CDR2 FYNNEI. CDR3 nucleotides: TGTGCCAGCAGTGAACTAGGGACCCAGTACTTC. This translates into CASSELGTQYF.

CDR3 bases: TGCGCCAGCAGCTTGGAATGGAGCTCTGGAAACACCATATATTTT. Translating gives CASSLEWSSGNTIYF. The chain combines TRBV5-1 with TRBJ1-3, with D unclear. Germline-derived CDR1 and CDR2 are SGHRS and YFSETQ. There are 15 residues in the CDR3. V dropped 0 bases and J dropped 0 bases, with 7 bases sitting between them. Drawing the rest from reference TRBV5-1 and TRBJ1-3, the complete variable domain is KAGVTQTPRYLIKTRGQQVTLSCSPISGHRSVSWYQQTPGQGLQFLFEYFSETQRNKGNFPGRFSGRQFSNSRSEMNVSTLELGDSALYLCASSLEWSSGNTIYFGEGSWLTVV.

V usage is TRBV13 and J usage is TRBJ1-4; 9 bases are a match to TRBD1. J was trimmed by 7 bases and V by 4 bases; bases with no gene match: 16. The CDR3 runs 18 residues. Per the germline V gene, CDR1 is PRHDT and CDR2 is FYEKMQ (reference sequence). CDR3 in DNA: TGTGCCAGCAGCTCCGCCGGGACAGGGAAGTCGTTGGGTGAAAAACTGTTTTTT. Translation: CASSSAGTGKSLGEKLFF.

The chain is built from TRBV24-1 and TRBJ2-1; D unresolved. Germline V gene data show CDR1 as KGHDR and CDR2 as SFDVKD. The CDR3 is made up of 12 amino acids. Trimming left V 0 bases short and J 11 bases short, with 7 bases between. The CDR3 here is CATSDLASKQFF. DNA for the CDR3: TGTGCCACCAGTGATTTGGCTAGTAAGCAGTTCTTC.

This sequence joins TRBV21-1 and TRBJ1-4. TRBV21-1 has pseudogene status. The CDR3 has 12 amino acids. CDR3 DNA: TGTGCCAGCATCTCTCGGGGGGGAAAACTGTTTTTT. Its protein product is CASISRGGKLFF.

This sequence joins TRBV10-1 and TRBJ2-3, with 12 bases identical to TRBD2. Germline V gene data show CDR1 as WNHNN and CDR2 as SYGVQD (reference sequence). Germline trimming cut 2 bases from V and 0 bases from J; bases unmatched to any gene: 0. There are 16 residues in the CDR3. In nucleotides, the CDR3 is TGCGCCAGCAGTGAGGGGACTAGCGGGAGCACAGATACGCAGTATTTT. Its translation is CASSEGTSGSTDTQYF.

The chain is built from TRBV10-3 and TRBJ1-3; TRBD1 matches 8 bases. Unmatched junction bases numbered 9, after V lost 7 bases and J lost 4 bases. The CDR3 has 15 residues. The germline gives CDR1 ENHRY, CDR2 SYGVKD. Here the CDR3 reads CAITTPGGLGNTIYF. The CDR3 DNA reads TGTGCCATCACCACCCCAGGGGGCCTCGGAAACACCATATATTTT.

The rearrangement joins TRBV7-2 to TRBJ2-2, with 10 bases aligning to TRBD2. This CDR3 region has 16 residues. V was pared by 3 bases and J by 6 bases, with 7 bases of the junction left unmatched. Germline V gives CDR1 SGHTA, CDR2 FQGNSA. CDR3 in DNA: TGTGCCAGCAGCTTGACAAGCGGGAGGGCCGCCGGGGAGCTGTTTTTT. Its translation is CASSLTSGRAAGELFF.

This chain links TRBV5-1 with TRBJ2-1, with D tentatively TRBD2 (6 bases). From germline, CDR1 is SGHRS and CDR2 YFSETQ. This CDR3 has 16 residues. The V end was cut by 3 bases, the J end by 0 bases, with 13 bases between. The CDR3 DNA follows: TGCGCCAGCAGCTCTACGGGGGACTTCTCCTACAATGAGCAGTTCTTC. It is translated as CASSSTGDFSYNEQFF.

V is TRBV28 and J is TRBJ1-1, with 7 bases matching TRBD1. This CDR3 has 16 amino acids. After removal of 5 bases from V and 0 bases from J, the junction contained 9 bases not matched to a gene. Per the germline V gene, CDR1 is MDHEN and CDR2 is SYDVKM. The CDR3 coding sequence is TGTGCCAGCAGTACCGGGACAGAGATTTTGAACACTGAAGCTTTCTTT. Translation: CASSTGTEILNTEAFF.

The rearrangement joins TRBV7-2 to TRBJ2-2; 11 bases map to TRBD1. Trimming took 5 bases from V and 6 from J; bases not matched to a gene: 11. The germline V gene encodes CDR1 SGHTA and CDR2 FQGNSA. The CDR3 loop spans 17 amino acids. CDR3 protein: CASSLIGQGAPAGELFF. The CDR3 DNA is TGTGCCAGCAGCCTTATAGGACAGGGGGCGCCGGCCGGGGAGCTGTTTTTT.

The chain links TRBV29-1 to TRBJ2-7, with no clear D. The germline V gene has CDR1 SQVTM and CDR2 ANQGSEA. The ends were cut back, 8 bases at V and 3 bases at J, with 14 bases in the middle. The CDR3 consists of 12 residues. This CDR3 is CSCVLASYEQYF. CDR3 in DNA: TGCAGCTGCGTTTTGGCTAGCTACGAGCAGTACTTC.

The gene calls are TRBV5-1 and TRBJ2-2; possible D gene TRBD2, 5 bases. V was cut by 0 bases and J by 0 bases, with 12 bases left in between. The CDR3 extends over 17 amino acids. The germline gives CDR1 SGHRS, CDR2 YFSETQ. The CDR3 DNA reads as TGCGCCAGCAGCTTGGCCGGCCCCGGGGCGAACACCGGGGAGCTGTTTTTT. Its protein product is CASSLAGPGANTGELFF. Filled out from reference TRBV5-1 and TRBJ2-2, the complete variable domain reads KAGVTQTPRYLIKTRGQQVTLSCSPISGHRSVSWYQQTPGQGLQFLFEYFSETQRNKGNFPGRFSGRQFSNSRSEMNVSTLELGDSALYLCASSLAGPGANTGELFFGEGSRLTVL.